What follows are 18 T cell receptor beta chains derived from one specimen sequenced in a study of regulatory T cells in long-lasting Graves disease. Sample time point: newly diagnosed GD, antithyroid drugs for less than 3 months. Making the TCR library involved RNA that had been extracted from PBMCs. CDR3 regions were amplified by Arm-PCR using iRepertoire HTBI primers to build TCR beta libraries. TCRdb reanalysed the multiplex PCR reads using MiXCR and keeps one entry per CDR3 protein. The sample lists a few hundred thousand distinct CDR3 sequences; 20% were seen once. The source was peripheral blood mononuclear cells (PBMCs), collected at new diagnosis, from a patient treated with antithyroid drugs. The source is a female donor with Graves disease.

This clonotype was counted many times. The chain is built from TRBV6-1 and TRBJ1-6; D uncertain. The germline V gene encodes CDR1 MNHNS and CDR2 SASEGT. The germline V and J ends were trimmed by 1 base and 0 bases, with 7 bases remaining between them. The CDR3 spans 16 residues. CDR3 DNA: TGTGCCAGCAGTGAAGACGAGAGCTCCTATAATTCACCCCTCCACTTT. Protein sequence: CASSEDESSYNSPLHF.

This clonotype was picked up many times. V and J are TRBV11-2 and TRBJ2-1; D is possibly TRBD1 (5 bases). Looked up from germline, CDR1 is SGHAT and CDR2 is FQNNGV. V was cut by 5 bases and J by 8 bases, with 13 bases left in between. The CDR3 consists of 13 residues. The CDR3: CASSLSKGDEQFF. CDR3 bases: TGTGCCAGCAGCCTTAGTAAAGGGGATGAGCAGTTCTTC.

The gene calls are TRBV15 and TRBJ1-5; unclear D gene. CDR1 LNHNV and CDR2 YYDKDF come from the germline V gene (reference sequence). V was clipped by 1 base and J by 4 bases, with 2 bases between them. There are 12 residues in the CDR3. CDR3 nucleotides: TGTGCCACCAGCAGAGGGAATCAGCCCCAGCATTTT. Translation gives CATSRGNQPQHF.

The chain has TRBV20-1 and TRBJ2-5; 8 bases are shared with TRBD1. Germline trimming cut 5 bases from V and 5 bases from J; bases unmatched to any gene: 10. CDR1 is DFQATT, CDR2 SNEGSKA, per germline (reference sequence). This CDR3 spans 14 amino acids. The CDR3 is CSAVTRQGFETQYF. The DNA of the CDR3 is TGCAGTGCTGTCACGCGACAGGGGTTTGAGACCCAGTACTTC.

As concerns this clonotype: A far larger clone is just one base off, so this is likely a read error. Since the CDR3 does not end with the conserved phenylalanine or tryptophan, this likely comes from a read error. The chain links TRBV11-2 to TRBJ2-5; 11 bases map to TRBD2. Per germline, CDR1 SGHAT and CDR2 FQNNGV. The CDR3 has 15 amino acids. With V trimmed by 1 base and J by 4 bases, 2 bases remained unmatched. Here the CDR3 DNA reads TGTGCCAGCAGCTTAGCTCTAGCGGGAGGAGAGACCCAGTACCTC. Translated, it gives CASSLALAGGETQYL.

This clonotype was found many times. This chain links TRBV7-8 with TRBJ2-1; D gene ambiguous. The CDR3 is 13 residues long. V was cut by 1 base and J by 6 bases, with 7 bases left in between. Looked up from germline, CDR1 is SGHVS and CDR2 is FQNEAQ. The CDR3 nucleotides are TGTGCCAGCAGCTTAGGTTCTTTCAATGAGCAGTTCTTC. It specifies CASSLGSFNEQFF.

The chain carries TRBV25-1 and TRBJ1-4, with TRBD1 identical over 8 bases. The CDR3 loop spans 16 amino acids. V trimming: 3 bases; J trimming: 7 bases; junction bases outside the gene matches: 10. Germline CDR1 and CDR2: MGHDK and SYGVNS. The CDR3 spells CASSDTRQGRREKLFF. Here the CDR3 DNA reads TGTGCCAGCAGTGACACCAGACAGGGGCGGCGTGAAAAACTGTTTTTT.

This clonotype appeared many times. This chain connects TRBV6-5 to TRBJ1-1; D unresolved. The CDR3 consists of 15 residues. CDR1 is MNHEY, CDR2 SVGAGI, per germline. The V end was cut by 3 bases, the J end by 1 base, with 12 bases between. CDR3 sequence (DNA): TGTGCCAGCAGTTATCTTGGGTACGGGAACACTGAAGCTTTCTTT. Translating it yields CASSYLGYGNTEAFF.

This clonotype was detected many times. This chain links TRBV6-1 with TRBJ1-1; tentatively, D is TRBD1 (5 bases). The CDR3 extends over 17 amino acids. Trimming shortened V by 6 bases and J by 2 bases, and 22 bases separated the two germline ends. Germline V gene sequence: CDR1 MNHNS, CDR2 SASEGT. The CDR3 nucleotides read TGTGCCAGCAGCTCCCAGGGCCGGGCGAGAGGTAACACTGAAGCTTTCTTT. Amino acids: CASSSQGRARGNTEAFF.

The V and J genes are TRBV5-1 and TRBJ1-2, with a possible D match to TRBD1 (5 bases). The CDR3 runs 15 residues. The germline V and J ends were trimmed by 0 bases and 7 bases, with 16 bases remaining between them. CDR1 is SGHRS and CDR2 is YFSETQ in the germline V gene. CDR3 loop: CASSLGTRGAGGYTF. CDR3 in DNA: TGCGCCAGCAGCTTGGGGACAAGGGGCGCCGGTGGCTACACCTTC. Drawing the rest from reference TRBV5-1 and TRBJ1-2, the complete variable domain is KAGVTQTPRYLIKTRGQQVTLSCSPISGHRSVSWYQQTPGQGLQFLFEYFSETQRNKGNFPGRFSGRQFSNSRSEMNVSTLELGDSALYLCASSLGTRGAGGYTFGSGTRLTVV.

This rearrangement joins TRBV7-9 to TRBJ1-6; D uncertain. V lost 5 bases and J 7 bases, leaving 9 bases between the germline ends. The CDR3 loop spans 13 amino acids. Germline CDR1 SEHNR, CDR2 FQNEAQ (reference sequence). The CDR3 DNA reads as TGTGCCAGCAGCCTAACACAGAATTCACCCCTCCACTTT. Translation gives CASSLTQNSPLHF.

This clonotype was detected only once. This sequence joins TRBV27 and TRBJ2-3, with 7 bases matching TRBD2. Unmatched junction bases numbered 7, after V lost 0 bases and J lost 4 bases. Germline V CDR1 and CDR2: MNHEY, SMNVEV (reference sequence). CDR3 length equals 16 residues. The CDR3 spells CASSLSPGLRSDTQYF. The DNA for the CDR3 is TGTGCCAGCAGTTTATCCCCGGGACTACGCTCAGATACGCAGTATTTT.

Regarding this clonotype: This may be a read error: a much more frequent sequence differs by one nucleotide. This rearrangement joins TRBV6-1 to TRBJ2-7; D may be TRBD1 (6 bases). The germline V gene encodes CDR1 MNHNS and CDR2 SASEGT. V was pared by 4 bases and J by 2 bases, with 9 bases between. This CDR3 comprises 13 residues. The CDR3 DNA reads TGTGCCAGCAGTGTGGACAGACCCTACGAGCAGTACTTC. This translates into CASSVDRPYEQYF.

Regarding this clonotype: This may come from a read error, since a much larger clone is one base off. This chain joins TRBV27 and TRBJ2-5; 9 bases fit TRBD2. The CDR3 has 17 residues. Germline assignment: CDR1 MNHEY and CDR2 SMNVEV (reference sequence). The CDR3 DNA reads TGTGCCAGCGGTTTATCGAAAATAGCGGGAGTCTTAGAGACCCAGTACTTC. This translates into CASGLSKIAGVLETQYF.

This clonotype showed up many times. V usage is TRBV19 and J usage is TRBJ2-1, with D perhaps TRBD1 or TRBD2 (5 bases each). This CDR3 is 12 amino acids long. Per the germline V gene, CDR1 is LNHDA and CDR2 is SQIVND (reference sequence). V lost 4 bases to trimming and J lost 10 bases, with 11 bases between them. Written as DNA, the CDR3 is TGTGCCAGTAGTAATGCGTGGGGGGAGCAGTTCTTC. This codes for CASSNAWGEQFF.

As to this clonotype: This may be a read error, as it is one base from a much larger clone. V and J are TRBV20-1 and TRBJ2-7; TRBD2 agrees at 11 bases. CDR1 and CDR2 (germline): DFQATT, SNEGSKA (reference sequence). J gave up 1 base and V 5 bases, and 7 bases lay outside the gene matches. This CDR3 is built from 15 residues. The CDR3 nucleotides read TGCAGTGCTTTAGGAGGGACTAGCGGATCCTACGAGCAGTACTTC. It codes for CSALGGTSGSYEQYF.

This clonotype has a count of ten or more. The chain couples TRBV20-1 to TRBJ2-7; a weak D match, TRBD2 (7 bases). The V gene lost 1 base and the J gene lost 2 bases, with 21 bases spanning the gap. Germline CDR1 DFQATT, CDR2 SNEGSKA (reference sequence). This CDR3 has 17 residues. CDR3 sequence (DNA): TGCAGTGCTAGAGCCCCCCCTGGGGGGGGGCAGACCTACGAGCAGTACTTC. Translated, it gives CSARAPPGGGQTYEQYF.

About this clonotype itself: A much larger clone lies a single base off, so this may be a read error. The V and J genes are TRBV11-2 and TRBJ2-3; D call uncertain. The end of the DNA aligns better with TRBJ2-1, so the J call may be wrong. Per germline, CDR1 SGHAT and CDR2 FQNNGV. This CDR3 has 14 residues. CDR3 loop: CASSRPSIHNGQFF. CDR3 nucleotide sequence: TGTGCCAGCAGCCGTCCGAGCATTCACAATGGGCAGTTCTTC.